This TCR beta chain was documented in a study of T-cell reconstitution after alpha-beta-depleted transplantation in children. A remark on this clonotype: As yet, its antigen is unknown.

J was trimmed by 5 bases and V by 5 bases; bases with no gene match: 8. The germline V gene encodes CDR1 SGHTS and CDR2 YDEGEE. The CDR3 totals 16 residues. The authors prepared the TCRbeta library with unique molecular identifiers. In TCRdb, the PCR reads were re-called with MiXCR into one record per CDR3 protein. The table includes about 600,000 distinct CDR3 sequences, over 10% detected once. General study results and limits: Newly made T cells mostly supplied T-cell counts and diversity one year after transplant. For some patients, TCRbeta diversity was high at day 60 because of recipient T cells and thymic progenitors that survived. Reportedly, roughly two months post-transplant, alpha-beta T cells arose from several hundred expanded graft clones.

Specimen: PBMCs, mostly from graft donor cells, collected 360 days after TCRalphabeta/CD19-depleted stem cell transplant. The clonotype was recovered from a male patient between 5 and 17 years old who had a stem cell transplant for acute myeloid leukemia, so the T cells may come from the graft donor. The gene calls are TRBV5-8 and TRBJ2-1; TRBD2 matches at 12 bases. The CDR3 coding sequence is TGTGCCAGCAGGCCCCTAGCGGGAGGGGCCCACAATGAGCAGTTCTTC. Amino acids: CASRPLAGGAHNEQFF.